This section outlines one T cell receptor (beta chain) sequence together with its context. The protocol was immunoSEQ multiplex PCR, while the TCRdb copy is restricted to in-frame clones and leaves out a portion. The sample consists of over 15,000 clones, around 76% of them appearing once. Each of the patients experienced relapse following autologous stem cell transplantation, and their brentuximab vedotin exposure differed. Complete response, partial response or progressive disease made up the best responses. This sample stems from a study of PD-1 blockade in classical Hodgkin lymphoma. Study at large: It was nivolumab at 3 mg/kg, given intravenously every 2 weeks, that patients received.

Sequenced material: peripheral blood mononuclear cells (PBMCs), taken before the second cycle of nivolumab. The receptor was derived from a human donor with classical Hodgkin lymphoma.

CDR3 sequence: CASSLSGLLSGNTIYF. The DNA of the CDR3 is TGTGCCAGCAGCCTTTCGGGCCTACTCTCTGGAAACACCATATATTTT. The genes are TRBV4-2 and TRBJ1-3; unclear D gene. Germline V lookup: CDR1 LGHNA, CDR2 YNFKEQ. The CDR3 has 16 amino acids. Deletions cut 4 bases from V and 0 bases from J, with 13 bases between.